Each of the 16 T cell receptor beta chains below was sequenced from the same sample in a study of CXCR3-negative and CXCR3-positive naive CD8 T cells. With UMI labels, 5' RACE was used to prepare the TRB cDNA libraries. TCRdb reanalyzed the 5' RACE reads, giving one entry per CDR3 protein sequence and no DNA. The sample has some 130,000 distinct CDR3 sequences, and its top ten clones hold 0.49%. The source material was naive CXCR3- CD8+ T cells from blood. The sample's subset: CD45RO-CCR7+CD27+CD95- naive CD8+ T cells lacking CXCR3 (TNR3-). These receptors were collected from a human donor in good health. Some clones in this sample may be carry-over from other donors' samples.

The CDR3 protein is CASSRQTGGPSYEQYF. The chain is built from TRBV7-9 and TRBJ2-7; as DNA is missing, the TRBD1 call by TCRdb cannot be tested. CDR1 SEHNR and CDR2 FQNEAQ come from the germline V gene (reference sequence). There are 16 residues in the CDR3.

This rearrangement joins TRBV7-2 to TRBJ2-3. CDR3 length: 15 residues. Germline V gene data show CDR1 as SGHTA and CDR2 as FQGNSA. CDR3 protein: CASSLGFGGADTQYF. Based on the CDR3 plus reference TRBV7-2 and TRBJ2-3, the full variable domain is GAGVSQSPSNKVTEKGKDVELRCDPISGHTALYWYRQSLGQGLEFLIYFQGNSAPDKSGLPSDRFSAERTGGSVSTLTIQRTQQEDSAVYLCASSLGFGGADTQYFGPGTRLTVL.

The V gene is TRBV7-9, the J gene TRBJ2-1; TCRdb designates TRBD2, a call that cannot be tested without DNA. From germline, CDR1 is SEHNR and CDR2 FQNEAQ (reference sequence). This CDR3 spans 19 amino acids. The CDR3 spells CASSSPTSGSPSSYNEQFF.

The rearrangement links TRBV20-1 to TRBJ2-7; TCRdb outputs TRBD1, but without DNA this stays unchecked. The CDR3 is 15 residues long. Germline-derived CDR1 and CDR2 are DFQATT and SNEGSKA (reference sequence). The CDR3: CSARDPGHPFYEQYF.

The chain couples TRBV27 to TRBJ2-2; the TRBD1 assignment by TCRdb is unverifiable without DNA. The CDR3 is made up of 16 amino acids. Germline lookup yields CDR1 MNHEY and CDR2 SMNVEV (reference sequence). The chain's CDR3 is CASSYGTSTNTGELFF.

The CDR3 loop is CASSSSLRDTQYF. The chain combines TRBV7-3 with TRBJ2-3; the D call of TRBD2 rests on TCRdb alone, since no DNA is present to check it. Per germline, CDR1 SGHTA and CDR2 FQGTGA. The CDR3 is made up of 13 amino acids.

The genes are TRBV29-1 and TRBJ2-7; TCRdb gives TRBD2 as the D gene, but with no DNA this cannot be confirmed. Germline V CDR1 and CDR2: SQVTM, ANQGSEA. This CDR3 has 14 residues. The chain's CDR3 is CSVWTIGLAGEQYF.

V gene TRBV12-3 or TRBV12-4 combines with J gene TRBJ1-2; as DNA is missing, the TRBD1 call by TCRdb cannot be tested. The CDR3 length is 14 residues. The CDR3 here is CASSLSAGGPGYTF.

The rearrangement links TRBV5-1 to TRBJ2-1; TCRdb calls TRBD1, which cannot be checked without DNA. Germline-derived CDR1 and CDR2 are SGHRS and YFSETQ. This CDR3 spans 15 amino acids. The chain's CDR3 is CASSRTGGPYNEQFF.

The V call is TRBV29-1, the J call TRBJ2-1; TCRdb selects TRBD1, and the lack of DNA leaves this call unchecked. CDR3 length: 11 residues. CDR1 is SQVTM and CDR2 is ANQGSEA in the germline V gene. CDR3 loop: CSVLDNNEQFF.

The rearrangement uses TRBV5-6 and TRBJ1-6. Germline loops: CDR1 SGHDT, CDR2 YYEEEE. CDR3 length: 17 amino acids. The CDR3 here is CASSLAGEGFGNSPLHF. The whole variable domain, filled in from reference TRBV5-6 and TRBJ1-6, reads DAGVTQSPTHLIKTRGQQVTLRCSPKSGHDTVSWYQQALGQGPQFIFQYYEEEERQRGNFPDRFSGHQFPNYSSELNVNALLLGDSALYLCASSLAGEGFGNSPLHFGNGTRLTVT.

J is TRBJ1-2 and V is TRBV5-6; the D call from TCRdb, TRBD1, cannot be confirmed without DNA. The CDR3 extends over 13 amino acids. Germline CDR1 is SGHDT and CDR2 is YYEEEE. CDR3 sequence: CASSFRGNYGYTF.

The rearrangement links TRBV20-1 to TRBJ2-7; no DNA is available, so the TRBD2 call from TCRdb remains unchecked. Germline lookup yields CDR1 DFQATT and CDR2 SNEGSKA (reference sequence). CDR3 size: 15 residues. The CDR3 reads CTCSVYSGGDYEQYF.

The J gene is TRBJ2-2, the V gene TRBV28; TCRdb outputs TRBD1, but without DNA this stays unchecked. Germline CDR1 and CDR2: MDHEN and SYDVKM. This CDR3 spans 15 amino acids. The CDR3 reads CASSPGQGGTGELFF.

V usage is TRBV28 and J usage is TRBJ2-4; TCRdb's D gene call, TRBD1, goes unchecked for lack of DNA. CDR1 is MDHEN and CDR2 is SYDVKM in the germline V gene. The CDR3 runs 12 residues. The CDR3 protein is CASYSWGDIQYF.

V usage is TRBV6-1 and J usage is TRBJ1-1. Germline loops: CDR1 MNHNS, CDR2 SASEGT. CDR3 length: 12 residues. CDR3 amino acids: CASTLDGTEAFF.